These 29 T cell receptor beta chains originate from one sample sequenced in a study of cytomegalovirus exposure and HLA in healthy donors. The PCR made use of 60 Vbeta and 13 Jbeta primers. Clones were read by immunoSEQ multiplex PCR, and TCRdb kept only the in-frame ones, dropping some. This sample carries tens of thousands of clones, approximately 70% of them seen once, and the ten largest clones take approximately 15%. The sample taken for sequencing was PBMCs. These TCRs come from a male donor in good health and CMV-seropositive.

The chain employs TRBV4-2 and TRBJ1-2; 7 bases line up with TRBD1. V shed 0 bases and J 10 bases; nucleotides not matched to a gene: 14. Germline V gives CDR1 LGHNA, CDR2 YNFKEQ. The CDR3 loop spans 16 amino acids. The CDR3 sequence: CASSQDRGQISRDYTF. In nucleotides, the CDR3 is TGTGCCAGCAGCCAAGACCGGGGACAGATTTCCCGAGACTACACCTTC.

The rearrangement links TRBV6-5 to TRBJ1-2; 11 bases agree with TRBD1. In germline, CDR1 is MNHEY, CDR2 SVGAGI. This CDR3 comprises 16 residues. The J segment lost 5 bases and the V segment lost 3 bases, leaving 8 bases of the junction unmatched. The CDR3 protein is CASSYRGQGAGYGYTF. CDR3 sequence (DNA): TGTGCCAGCAGTTATCGAGGACAGGGGGCTGGGTATGGCTACACCTTC.

The chain couples TRBV29-1 to TRBJ2-5; D call uncertain. V lost 6 bases to trimming and J lost 4 bases, with 9 bases between them. There are 11 residues in the CDR3. Germline V gene lookup returns CDR1 SQVTM and CDR2 ANQGSEA. The CDR3 here is CSVALRETQYF. In DNA, the CDR3 is TGCAGCGTCGCCCTGAGAGAGACCCAGTACTTC.

In its sample, this clone was seen a few times. CDR3 residues: CASSGGVYNEQFF. The CDR3 DNA is TGCGCCAGCAGCGGGGGGGTATACAATGAGCAGTTCTTC. The chain joins TRBV5-1 to TRBJ2-1; 7 positions agree with TRBD2. The CDR3 is 13 amino acids. Germline trimming cut 4 bases from V and 4 bases from J; bases unmatched to any gene: 2. Germline CDR1 and CDR2: SGHRS and YFSETQ. The whole variable domain, remainder taken from reference TRBV5-1 and TRBJ2-1, is KAGVTQTPRYLIKTRGQQVTLSCSPISGHRSVSWYQQTPGQGLQFLFEYFSETQRNKGNFPGRFSGRQFSNSRSEMNVSTLELGDSALYLCASSGGVYNEQFFGPGTRLTVL.

The chain has TRBV2 and TRBJ2-7, with 8 bases identical to TRBD2. The CDR3 has 11 amino acids. Germline V CDR1 and CDR2: SNHLY, FYNNEI. Germline trimming cut 10 bases from V and 4 bases from J; bases unmatched to any gene: 3. This chain's CDR3 is CATGGGYEQYF. Here the CDR3 DNA reads TGTGCCACGGGGGGGGGATACGAGCAGTACTTC. The full variable domain, completed using reference TRBV2 and TRBJ2-7, is EPEVTQTPSHQVTQMGQEVILRCVPISNHLYFYWYRQILGQKVEFLVSFYNNEISEKSEIFDDQFSVERPDGSNFTLKIRSTKLEDSAMYFCATGGGYEQYFGPGTRLTVT.

V and J are TRBV5-1 and TRBJ1-4; TRBD1 matches at 11 bases. This CDR3 has 17 residues. CDR1 and CDR2 from the germline V gene are SGHRS and YFSETQ. With V trimmed by 2 bases and J by 0 bases, 3 bases remained unmatched. The CDR3 DNA reads TGCGCCAGCAGCTTACGGGGACAGGGGGCAACTAATGAAAAACTGTTTTTT. Encoded protein: CASSLRGQGATNEKLFF.

In this sample, this clone turned up a few times. The chain combines TRBV4-3 with TRBJ2-3; 12 nucleotides align to TRBD2. Looked up from germline, CDR1 is LGHNA and CDR2 is YSLEER. The CDR3 length is 17 residues. Losses at the gene ends were 0 bases for V and 5 bases for J; bases not matched to a gene: 6. The CDR3 nucleotides read TGCGCCAGCAGCCAAGATGGACCTAGCGGGGGGGTAGATACGCAGTATTTT. It encodes CASSQDGPSGGVDTQYF.

This sequence joins TRBV4-1 and TRBJ2-1; weak D call: TRBD2 (6 bases). The CDR3 has 15 residues. V lost 3 bases to trimming and J lost 5 bases, with 14 bases between them. CDR1 is MGHRA, CDR2 YSYEKL, per germline. CDR3 amino acids: CASSHLGTGNNEQFF. The CDR3 nucleotides read TGCGCCAGCAGCCACCTTGGGACTGGAAACAATGAGCAGTTCTTC.

The chain employs TRBV9 and TRBJ2-2; 8 bases fit TRBD2. Germline CDR1 reads SGDLS; CDR2 reads YYNGEE. This CDR3 region has 15 residues. J lost 3 bases, V lost 4 bases, and 5 bases had no gene match. Written as DNA, the CDR3 is TGTGCCAGCAGCCCATCTAGCGGGTACACCGGGGAGCTGTTTTTT. Protein: CASSPSSGYTGELFF.

This rearrangement joins TRBV4-3 to TRBJ2-7, with D possibly TRBD1 on 6 matching bases. The V end lost 4 bases, the J end lost 3 bases, and 13 bases lay between the germline ends. Looked up from germline, CDR1 is LGHNA and CDR2 is YSLEER. CDR3 length: 14 amino acids. The CDR3 DNA reads as TGCGCCAGCAGCCGAAACAGGGCGGACTACGAGCAGTACTTC. This encodes CASSRNRADYEQYF.

The table lists this clone with a few counts. J is TRBJ1-1 and V is TRBV19; the D is unclear. Per germline, CDR1 LNHDA and CDR2 SQIVND (reference sequence). V was trimmed by 2 bases and J by 2 bases, leaving 6 bases between them. The CDR3 is made up of 13 amino acids. The CDR3 loop is CASSINGNTEAFF. The DNA of the CDR3 is TGTGCCAGTAGTATAAACGGTAACACTGAAGCTTTCTTT.

There are a few counts of this clone. V gene TRBV19 combines with J gene TRBJ2-7; 7 bases line up with TRBD1. Germline V lookup: CDR1 LNHDA, CDR2 SQIVND (reference sequence). The CDR3 has 13 residues. Unmatched junction bases numbered 4, after V lost 5 bases and J lost 3 bases. The CDR3 protein is CASSPGQYYEQYF. The CDR3 coding sequence is TGTGCCAGTAGTCCGGGACAGTACTACGAGCAGTACTTC.

This clone was picked up a small number of times. The chain has TRBV5-1 and TRBJ2-7; perhaps TRBD2 as D (5 bases). The CDR3 consists of 16 residues. CDR1 is SGHRS, CDR2 YFSETQ, per germline. Trimming took 0 bases from V and 0 from J, leaving 13 bases between them. Written as DNA, the CDR3 is TGCGCCAGCAGCTTGGTTCAGGTGAGGGACTCCTACGAGCAGTACTTC. Translated: CASSLVQVRDSYEQYF.

This chain connects TRBV29-1 to TRBJ1-2; D uncertain. Trimming left V 4 bases short and J 2 bases short, with 11 bases between. CDR3 size: 13 residues. Per germline, CDR1 SQVTM and CDR2 ANQGSEA. The CDR3 DNA reads as TGCAGCGTTGGTCTGGCGGGGAACTATGGCTACACCTTC. Translation gives CSVGLAGNYGYTF.

The J gene is TRBJ2-7, the V gene TRBV11-2; D is perhaps TRBD1 (5 bases). The CDR3 extends over 16 amino acids. Germline loops: CDR1 SGHAT, CDR2 FQNNGV. V was shortened by 4 bases and J by 5 bases, with 21 bases between the two germline ends. This CDR3 reads CASSSAKGRVGHEQYF. Here the CDR3 DNA reads TGTGCCAGCAGCTCCGCAAAGGGCAGGGTAGGACACGAGCAGTACTTC. Looking up the rest from reference TRBV11-2 and TRBJ2-7 gives the full variable domain: EAGVAQSPRYKIIEKRQSVAFWCNPISGHATLYWYQQILGQGPKLLIQFQNNGVVDDSQLPKDRFSAERLKGVDSTLKIQPAKLEDSAVYLCASSSAKGRVGHEQYFGPGTRLTVT.

V gene TRBV5-5 combines with J gene TRBJ1-5; 8 bases agree with TRBD1. Germline values: CDR1 SGHKS, CDR2 YYEKEE (reference sequence). The J segment lost 7 bases and the V segment lost 4 bases, leaving 4 bases of the junction unmatched. CDR3 length equals 13 residues. CDR3 coding DNA: TGTGCCAGCAGCAAGCAGGGGGCCCAGCCCCAGCATTTT. Protein sequence: CASSKQGAQPQHF.

This chain uses TRBV6-6 with TRBJ1-1, with 9 bases aligning to TRBD1. This CDR3 has 13 amino acids. The junction had 8 bases not matched to a gene; V was cut back by 11 bases and J by 4 bases. Germline V CDR1 and CDR2: MNHNY, SVGAGI (reference sequence). The CDR3 nucleotides are TGTGCCGGACACAGGGGGCTCGGCACTGAAGCTTTCTTT. Translated, it gives CAGHRGLGTEAFF.

The chain uses TRBV2 and TRBJ2-1, with D possibly TRBD1 on 7 matching bases. V gave up 7 bases and J gave up 6 bases, with 19 bases separating them. The CDR3 loop spans 15 amino acids. Germline lookup yields CDR1 SNHLY and CDR2 FYNNEI. This chain's CDR3 is CASTGGQDLTNEQFF. DNA of the CDR3: TGTGCCAGCACAGGGGGGCAGGACCTAACCAATGAGCAGTTCTTC.

This clone has just a few counts. The CDR3 spells CASSPPGTGKAKLFF. The CDR3, as DNA: TGTGCCAGTAGTCCCCCCGGGACAGGGAAGGCAAAACTGTTTTTT. The V call is TRBV19, the J call TRBJ1-4; 9 bases are a match to TRBD1. The CDR3 covers 15 residues. Germline trimming cut 5 bases from V and 10 bases from J; bases unmatched to any gene: 11. Germline loops: CDR1 LNHDA, CDR2 SQIVND (reference sequence).

V usage is TRBV5-1 and J usage is TRBJ2-7, with 9 bases lining up with TRBD1. After removal of 5 bases from V and 2 bases from J, the junction contained 8 bases not matched to a gene. Germline loops: CDR1 SGHRS, CDR2 YFSETQ. The CDR3 length is 15 residues. In nucleotides, the CDR3 is TGCGCCAGCAGACCAGGACAGGGGTCCACCTACGAGCAGTACTTC. Its translation: CASRPGQGSTYEQYF.

This chain links TRBV7-9 with TRBJ1-1; D gene unclear. The CDR3 consists of 14 residues. Germline V gene data show CDR1 as SEHNR and CDR2 as FQNEAQ (reference sequence). Deletions cut 8 bases from V and 0 bases from J, with 13 bases between. CDR3 DNA: TGTGCCAGCTTAAAGACGGGAGTGAACACTGAAGCTTTCTTT. Translating it yields CASLKTGVNTEAFF.

V usage is TRBV7-7 and J usage is TRBJ2-1; D may be TRBD2 (5 bases). Per the germline V gene, CDR1 is SSHAT and CDR2 is FNYEAQ (reference sequence). Trimming removed 4 bases at V and 8 bases at J, with 15 bases between. The CDR3 has 14 residues. Here the CDR3 reads CASSSGTIGDEQFF. CDR3 sequence (DNA): TGTGCCAGCAGCTCGGGAACTATCGGTGATGAGCAGTTCTTC.

The V call is TRBV5-6, the J call TRBJ2-7, with a weak D call TRBD1 (6 bases). Germline CDR1 is SGHDT and CDR2 is YYEEEE. V was shortened by 4 bases and J by 1 base, with 12 bases between the two germline ends. The CDR3 totals 14 residues. CDR3 bases: TGTGCCAGCAGCCCGACAGGTGATTCCTACGAGCAGTACTTC. This sequence encodes CASSPTGDSYEQYF.

This chain links TRBV19 with TRBJ1-2, with D uncertain. Per the germline V gene, CDR1 is LNHDA and CDR2 is SQIVND (reference sequence). The V end was cut by 8 bases, the J end by 3 bases, with 13 bases between. CDR3 length: 13 residues. In DNA, the CDR3 is TGTGCCAGTCGTTCCGGGGTTGACTATGGCTACACCTTC. Translation gives CASRSGVDYGYTF.

The genes are TRBV6-1 and TRBJ1-5; 8 nucleotides match TRBD1. The length of the CDR3 is 15 residues. After removal of 3 bases from V and 4 bases from J, the junction contained 5 bases not matched to a gene. Looked up from germline, CDR1 is MNHNS and CDR2 is SASEGT. The CDR3 coding sequence is TGTGCCAGCAGTGACCCAGGGGGCTTAAATCAGCCCCAGCATTTT. Its protein product is CASSDPGGLNQPQHF.

The rearrangement joins TRBV5-5 to TRBJ2-7, with D perhaps matching TRBD2 (6 bases). The germline V and J ends were trimmed by 6 bases and 2 bases, with 15 bases remaining between them. The V gene's germline CDR1 is SGHKS and CDR2 YYEKEE (reference sequence). This CDR3 is 14 amino acids long. The chain's CDR3 is CASTRQGGPYEQYF. As DNA, the CDR3 is TGTGCCAGCACGCGTCAGGGAGGACCCTACGAGCAGTACTTC.

The chain carries TRBV5-6 and TRBJ1-1, with 11 positions matching TRBD1. The CDR3 contains 12 residues. V lost 4 bases to trimming and J lost 11 bases; unmatched junction nucleotides: 4. Germline V gene sequence: CDR1 SGHDT, CDR2 YYEEEE. Written as DNA, the CDR3 is TGTGCCAGCAGCCCGGGGGACAGGGGGGCTTTCTTT. This codes for CASSPGDRGAFF.

This chain links TRBV5-4 with TRBJ1-4; D gene uncertain. The CDR3 length is 15 residues. Germline V gene data show CDR1 as SGHNT and CDR2 as YYREEE (reference sequence). The V end lost 1 base, the J end lost 7 bases, and 14 bases lay between the germline ends. The CDR3 nucleotides read TGTGCCAGCAGCTTGTTTGGGCCCATGGGTGAAAAACTGTTTTTT. This gives the protein CASSLFGPMGEKLFF.

The J gene is TRBJ2-2, the V gene TRBV4-3; D might be TRBD1 (6 bases). V dropped 1 base and J dropped 3 bases, with 6 bases sitting between them. Germline V lookup: CDR1 LGHNA, CDR2 YSLEER. The CDR3 totals 14 residues. The CDR3: CASSQGQDTGELFF. Here the CDR3 DNA reads TGCGCCAGCAGCCAAGGACAGGACACCGGGGAGCTGTTTTTT.